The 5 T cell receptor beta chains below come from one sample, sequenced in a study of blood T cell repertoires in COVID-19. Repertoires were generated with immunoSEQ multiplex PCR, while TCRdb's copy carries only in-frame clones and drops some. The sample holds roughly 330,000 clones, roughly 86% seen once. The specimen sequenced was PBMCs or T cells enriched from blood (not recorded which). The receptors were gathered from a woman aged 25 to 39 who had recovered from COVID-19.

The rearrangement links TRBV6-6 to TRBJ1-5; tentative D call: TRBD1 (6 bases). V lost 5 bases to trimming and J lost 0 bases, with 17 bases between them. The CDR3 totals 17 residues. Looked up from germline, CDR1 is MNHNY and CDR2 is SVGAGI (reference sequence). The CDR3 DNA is TGTGCCAGCAGTCCACCGAGACAGGCGAATAGCAATCAGCCCCAGCATTTT. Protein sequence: CASSPPRQANSNQPQHF.

The CDR3, as DNA: TGCGCCAGCAGTCCGATGGACAGGGCCGGCTACACCTTC. Its protein product is CASSPMDRAGYTF. The chain has TRBV5-1 and TRBJ1-2; TRBD1 aligns across 8 bases. The CDR3 has 13 amino acids. CDR1 SGHRS and CDR2 YFSETQ come from the germline V gene. The trim removed 5 bases at V and 8 bases at J, leaving 8 bases unmatched.

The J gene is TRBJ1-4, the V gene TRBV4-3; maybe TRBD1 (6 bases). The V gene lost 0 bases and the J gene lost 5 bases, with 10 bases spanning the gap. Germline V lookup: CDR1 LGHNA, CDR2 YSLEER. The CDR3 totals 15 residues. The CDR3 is CASSQDGTRNEKLFF. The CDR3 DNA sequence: TGCGCCAGCAGCCAAGATGGGACAAGAAATGAAAAACTGTTTTTT.

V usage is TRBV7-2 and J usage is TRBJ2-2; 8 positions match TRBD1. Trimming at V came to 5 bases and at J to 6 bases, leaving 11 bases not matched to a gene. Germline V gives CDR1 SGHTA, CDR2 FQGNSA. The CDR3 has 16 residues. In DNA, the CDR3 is TGTGCCAGCAGCAAGCAGGGGGCTAAGTATTCCGGGGAGCTGTTTTTT. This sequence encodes CASSKQGAKYSGELFF.

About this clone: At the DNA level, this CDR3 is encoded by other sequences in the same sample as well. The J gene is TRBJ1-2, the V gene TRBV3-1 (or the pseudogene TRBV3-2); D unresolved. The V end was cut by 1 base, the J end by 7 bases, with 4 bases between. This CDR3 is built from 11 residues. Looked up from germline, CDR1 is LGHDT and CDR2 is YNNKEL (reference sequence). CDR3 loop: CASSQGAGYTF. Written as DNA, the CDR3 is TGTGCCAGCAGCCAAGGGGCTGGCTACACCTTC.